This T cell receptor beta chain derives from a study of beta chain features in type 1 diabetes. Notes on the study in general: Comparison showed that naive, central memory and Treg TCRB repertoires appeared more similar among patients than among healthy donors. In every one of the four CD4+ subsets, TCRB CDR3s were moderately but significantly shorter in Type 1 diabetes patients. With patients and controls alike, PCR might favor shorter templates to an equal degree.

As to this clone: The antigen is not known.

All of the isolated RNA was reverse transcribed, so expressed TCRB transcripts were sequenced. Sequencing was performed with immunoSEQ multiplex PCR; in TCRdb, only in-frame clones are kept and a portion is missing. Among about 48,000 clones listed, 35% to 50% were seen once. Blood was drawn once from each donor into heparinised tubes. The draws averaged around 110 mL. The sequence came from a man aged 25-45 years with type 1 diabetes. Sample: Tregs from blood.

CDR3 bases: TGTGCCACCCAATCCGGGACAGGGGTCGATGAGCAGTTCTTC. Amino acids: CATQSGTGVDEQFF. J is TRBJ2-1 and V is TRBV7-9, with 10 positions matching TRBD1. The CDR3 has 14 residues. CDR1 is SEHNR and CDR2 is FQNEAQ in the germline V gene (reference sequence). V lost 10 bases to trimming and J lost 8 bases; unmatched junction nucleotides: 11.